Below, 3 T cell receptor beta chains from the same sample are listed, as sequenced in a study of T-cell memory formation after mild COVID-19. TCRdb processed the 5' RACE reads anew with MiXCR; each CDR3 protein has one entry. The sample consists of 120,000 to 150,000 distinct CDR3 sequences, 19% of them appearing once. Sequences were obtained from PBMCs or a T cell subset sorted from them (not recorded which). The source of these receptors is an adult woman who had mild COVID-19 (a few samples of this study predate the infection). Cell type and time point are not known.

Remarks on this clonotype: The junction departs from germline at one end; a sequencing error may be responsible. This chain joins TRBV5-8 and TRBJ1-1; 7 bases line up with TRBD1. This CDR3 is built from 16 residues. Germline CDR1 and CDR2: SGHTS and YDEGEE. The CDR3 region has the DNA TGTGCCAGCAGCTTGATCTTCGGGACAGACAACACTGGAGCTTTCTTT. It is translated as CASSLIFGTDNTGAFF.

This chain uses TRBV7-2 with TRBJ2-1, with 7 bases aligning to TRBD1. V dropped 3 bases and J dropped 7; count of bases not matched to a gene: 3. CDR3 length: 13 amino acids. CDR1 is SGHTA and CDR2 is FQGNSA in the germline V gene. The CDR3 bases are TGTGCCAGCAGCTTCGAACAGGGGAATGAGCAGTTCTTC. It translates to CASSFEQGNEQFF.

This clonotype has just a few counts. The chain employs TRBV19 and TRBJ2-5, with D uncertain. Germline V lookup: CDR1 LNHDA, CDR2 SQIVND (reference sequence). The CDR3 consists of 14 residues. V lost 5 bases and J lost 4, with 14 bases in between. CDR3: CASSSQLNGETQYF. The CDR3, as DNA: TGTGCCAGTAGTTCCCAGTTAAATGGAGAGACCCAGTACTTC.